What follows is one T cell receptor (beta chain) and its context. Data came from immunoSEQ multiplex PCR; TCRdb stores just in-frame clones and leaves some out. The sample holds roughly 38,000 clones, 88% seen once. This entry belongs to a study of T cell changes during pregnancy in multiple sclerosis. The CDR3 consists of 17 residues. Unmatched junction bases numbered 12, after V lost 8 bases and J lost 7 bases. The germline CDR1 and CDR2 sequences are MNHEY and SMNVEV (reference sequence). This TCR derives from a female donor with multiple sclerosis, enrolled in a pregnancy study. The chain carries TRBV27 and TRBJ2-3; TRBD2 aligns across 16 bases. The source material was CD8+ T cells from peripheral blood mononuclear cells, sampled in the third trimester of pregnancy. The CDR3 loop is CASSPGLAGGPRNTQYF. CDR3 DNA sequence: TGTGCCAGCTCCCCGGGACTAGCGGGGGGGCCTCGTAATACGCAGTATTTT.